This T cell receptor beta chain was identified in a study of molecular identifiers for immune sequencing clone quantification. At least ten counts were recorded for this clonotype. TCRdb ran MiXCR on the PCR reads and lists one entry per CDR3 protein. The table lists about 35,000 distinct CDR3 sequences, about 19% of them singletons. The specimen sequenced was naive CD8+ T cells from blood, with Jurkat cell RNA spiked in. The subset denotes: FACS-sorted CD8+CD4-CCR7+CD45RA+ naive T cells. The clonotype originates from a human donor in good health. Some libraries in this study had Jurkat cell RNA spiked in.

The CDR3 spells CASSGSNQPQHF. CDR3 sequence (DNA): TGTGCCAGCAGTGGCAGCAATCAGCCCCAGCATTTT. The J gene is TRBJ1-5, the V gene TRBV12-3 or TRBV12-4; unclear D gene. The CDR3 loop spans 12 amino acids. V lost 5 bases to trimming and J lost 1 base, with 3 bases between them.